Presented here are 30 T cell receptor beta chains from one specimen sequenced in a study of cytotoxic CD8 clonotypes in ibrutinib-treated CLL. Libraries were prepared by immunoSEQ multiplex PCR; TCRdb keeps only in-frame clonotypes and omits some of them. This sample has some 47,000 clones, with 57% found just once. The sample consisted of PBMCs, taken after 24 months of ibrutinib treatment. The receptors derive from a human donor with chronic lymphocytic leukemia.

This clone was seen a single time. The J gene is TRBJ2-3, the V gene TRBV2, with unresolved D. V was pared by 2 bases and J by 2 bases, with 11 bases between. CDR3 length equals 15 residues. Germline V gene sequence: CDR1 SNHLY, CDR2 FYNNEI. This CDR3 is CASSELSGTTDTQYF. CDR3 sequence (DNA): TGTGCCAGCAGTGAACTGTCAGGAACCACAGATACGCAGTATTTT. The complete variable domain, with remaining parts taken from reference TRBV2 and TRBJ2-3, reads EPEVTQTPSHQVTQMGQEVILRCVPISNHLYFYWYRQILGQKVEFLVSFYNNEISEKSEIFDDQFSVERPDGSNFTLKIRSTKLEDSAMYFCASSELSGTTDTQYFGPGTRLTVL.

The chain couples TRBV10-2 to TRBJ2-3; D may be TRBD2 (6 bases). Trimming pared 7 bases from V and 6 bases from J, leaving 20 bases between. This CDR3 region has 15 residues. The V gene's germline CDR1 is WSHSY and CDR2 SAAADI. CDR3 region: CASTLGGGAGDTQYF. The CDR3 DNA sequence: TGCGCCAGCACCTTGGGCGGCGGGGCGGGTGATACGCAGTATTTT.

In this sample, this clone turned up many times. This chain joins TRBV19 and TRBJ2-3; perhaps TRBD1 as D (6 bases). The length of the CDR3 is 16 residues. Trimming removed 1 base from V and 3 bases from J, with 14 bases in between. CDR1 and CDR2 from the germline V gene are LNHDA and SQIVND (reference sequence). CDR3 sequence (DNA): TGTGCCAGTAGTATAGGGCAGGGGTTTGGAACAGATACGCAGTATTTT. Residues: CASSIGQGFGTDTQYF.

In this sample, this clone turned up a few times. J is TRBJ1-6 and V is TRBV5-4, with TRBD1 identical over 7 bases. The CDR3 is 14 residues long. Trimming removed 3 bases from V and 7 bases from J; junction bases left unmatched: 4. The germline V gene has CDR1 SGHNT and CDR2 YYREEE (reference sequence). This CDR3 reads CASSSRDSNSPLHF. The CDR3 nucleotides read TGTGCCAGCAGCTCCCGGGACAGCAATTCACCCCTCCACTTT.

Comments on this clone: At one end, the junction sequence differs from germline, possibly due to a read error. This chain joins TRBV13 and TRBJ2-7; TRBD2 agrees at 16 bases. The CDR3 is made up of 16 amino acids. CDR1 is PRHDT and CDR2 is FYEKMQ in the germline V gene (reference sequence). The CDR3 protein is CASSLGTSGGASEQYF. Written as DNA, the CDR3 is TGTGCCAGCAGCCTAGGGACTAGCGGGGGGGCGTCGGAGCAGTACTTC.

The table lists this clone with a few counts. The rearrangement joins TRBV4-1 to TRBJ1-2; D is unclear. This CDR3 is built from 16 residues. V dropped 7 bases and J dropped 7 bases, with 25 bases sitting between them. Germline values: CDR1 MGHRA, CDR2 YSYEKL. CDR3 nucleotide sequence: TGCGCCAGCAACATGCAAACTGCTGATCGGTCGGCTGGCTACACCTTC. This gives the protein CASNMQTADRSAGYTF.

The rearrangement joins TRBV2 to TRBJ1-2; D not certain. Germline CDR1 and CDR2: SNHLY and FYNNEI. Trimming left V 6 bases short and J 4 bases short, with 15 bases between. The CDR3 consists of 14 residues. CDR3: CASRDRTGIYGYTF. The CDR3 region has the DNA TGTGCCAGCAGGGATCGGACGGGAATCTATGGCTACACCTTC.

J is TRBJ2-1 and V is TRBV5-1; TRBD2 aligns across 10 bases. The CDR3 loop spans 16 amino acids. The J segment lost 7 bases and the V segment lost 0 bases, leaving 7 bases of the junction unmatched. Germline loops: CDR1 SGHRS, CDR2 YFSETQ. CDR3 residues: CASSLALLAGRNEQFF. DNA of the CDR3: TGCGCCAGCAGCTTGGCCTTACTAGCGGGGAGGAATGAGCAGTTCTTC.

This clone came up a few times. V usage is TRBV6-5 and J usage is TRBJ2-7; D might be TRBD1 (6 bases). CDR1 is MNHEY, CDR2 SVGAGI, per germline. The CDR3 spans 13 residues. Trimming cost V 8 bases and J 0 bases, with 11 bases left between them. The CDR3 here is CASRGDNSYEQYF. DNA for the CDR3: TGTGCCAGCCGTGGGGACAACTCCTACGAGCAGTACTTC.

This CDR3 reads CASSIGYSQETQYF. CDR3 coding DNA: TGCGCCAGCAGCATCGGGTACAGCCAAGAGACCCAGTACTTC. This rearrangement joins TRBV5-1 to TRBJ2-5; no definite D call. The V end lost 4 bases, the J end lost 1 base, and 11 bases lay between the germline ends. The CDR3 is 14 residues long. Germline CDR1 reads SGHRS; CDR2 reads YFSETQ.

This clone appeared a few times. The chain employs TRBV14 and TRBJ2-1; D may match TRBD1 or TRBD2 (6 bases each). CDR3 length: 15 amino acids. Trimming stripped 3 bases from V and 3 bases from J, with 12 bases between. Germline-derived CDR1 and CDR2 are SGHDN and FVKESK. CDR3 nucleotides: TGTGCCAGCAGCCACGAGGGGGGTGGCTACAATGAGCAGTTCTTC. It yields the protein CASSHEGGGYNEQFF.

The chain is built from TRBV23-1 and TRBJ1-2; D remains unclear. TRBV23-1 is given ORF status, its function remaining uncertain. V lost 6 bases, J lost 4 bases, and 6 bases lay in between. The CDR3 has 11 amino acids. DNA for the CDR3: TGCGCCAGCAGGCGTGGCTATGGCTACACCTTC. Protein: CASRRGYGYTF.

CDR3 nucleotide sequence: TGTGCCAGCTACAGTTTTGGTCGCGCTGCAAACTATGGCTACACCTTC. This translates into CASYSFGRAANYGYTF. This chain joins TRBV28 and TRBJ1-2, with D unclear. Trimming cost V 8 bases and J 2 bases, with 21 bases left between them. CDR3 length equals 16 residues. CDR1 and CDR2 from the germline V gene are MDHEN and SYDVKM.

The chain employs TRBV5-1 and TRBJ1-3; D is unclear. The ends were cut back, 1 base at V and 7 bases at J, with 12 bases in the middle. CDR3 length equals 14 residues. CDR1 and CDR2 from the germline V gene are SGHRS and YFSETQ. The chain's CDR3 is CASSLTFPGNTIYF. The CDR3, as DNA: TGCGCCAGCAGCTTGACTTTCCCGGGGAACACCATATATTTT. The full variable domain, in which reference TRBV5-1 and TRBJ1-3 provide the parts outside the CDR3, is KAGVTQTPRYLIKTRGQQVTLSCSPISGHRSVSWYQQTPGQGLQFLFEYFSETQRNKGNFPGRFSGRQFSNSRSEMNVSTLELGDSALYLCASSLTFPGNTIYFGEGSWLTVV.

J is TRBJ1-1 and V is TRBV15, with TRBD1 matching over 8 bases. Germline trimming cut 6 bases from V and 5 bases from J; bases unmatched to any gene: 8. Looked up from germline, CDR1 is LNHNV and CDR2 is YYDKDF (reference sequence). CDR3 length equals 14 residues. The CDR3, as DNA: TGTGCCACCAGAACTCAGGGGGCGGCAACTGAAGCTTTCTTT. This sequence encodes CATRTQGAATEAFF.

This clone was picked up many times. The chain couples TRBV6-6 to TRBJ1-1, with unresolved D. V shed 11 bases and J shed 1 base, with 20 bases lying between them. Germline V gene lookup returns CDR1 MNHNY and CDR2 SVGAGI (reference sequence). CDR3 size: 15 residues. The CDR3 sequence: CACESGLYSNTEAFF. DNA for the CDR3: TGTGCCTGTGAGTCCGGACTATATTCGAACACTGAAGCTTTCTTT.

The CDR3 here is CASSEAARYEKLFF. The CDR3 DNA reads TGCGCCAGCAGTGAGGCGGCGAGGTATGAAAAACTGTTTTTT. The chain links TRBV10-2 to TRBJ1-4; no firm D call. CDR1 is WSHSY, CDR2 SAAADI, per germline. CDR3 length: 14 amino acids. Trimming took off 2 bases at V and 6 bases at J, with 10 bases between the two ends.

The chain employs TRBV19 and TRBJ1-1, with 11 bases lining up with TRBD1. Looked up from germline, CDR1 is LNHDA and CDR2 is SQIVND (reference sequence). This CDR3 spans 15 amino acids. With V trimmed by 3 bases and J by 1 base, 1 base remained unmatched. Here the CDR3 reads CASSIGTGGNTEAFF. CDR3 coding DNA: TGTGCCAGTAGTATTGGGACAGGGGGGAACACTGAAGCTTTCTTT. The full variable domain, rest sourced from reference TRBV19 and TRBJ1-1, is DGGITQSPKYLFRKEGQNVTLSCEQNLNHDAMYWYRQDPGQGLRLIYYSQIVNDFQKGDIAEGYSVSREKKESFPLTVTSAQKNPTAFYLCASSIGTGGNTEAFFGQGTRLTVV.

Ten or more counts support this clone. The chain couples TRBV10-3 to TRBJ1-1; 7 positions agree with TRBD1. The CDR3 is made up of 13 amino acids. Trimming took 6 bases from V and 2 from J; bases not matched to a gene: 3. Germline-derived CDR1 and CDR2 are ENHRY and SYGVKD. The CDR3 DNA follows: TGTGCCATCAGGGGACAGCCCAACACTGAAGCTTTCTTT. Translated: CAIRGQPNTEAFF.

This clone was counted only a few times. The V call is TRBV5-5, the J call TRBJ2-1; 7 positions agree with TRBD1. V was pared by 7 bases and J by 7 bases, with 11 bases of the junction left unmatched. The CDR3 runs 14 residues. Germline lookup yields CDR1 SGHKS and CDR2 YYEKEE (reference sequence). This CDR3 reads CASLPWDSENEQFF. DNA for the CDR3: TGTGCCAGCCTGCCATGGGACAGTGAGAATGAGCAGTTCTTC.

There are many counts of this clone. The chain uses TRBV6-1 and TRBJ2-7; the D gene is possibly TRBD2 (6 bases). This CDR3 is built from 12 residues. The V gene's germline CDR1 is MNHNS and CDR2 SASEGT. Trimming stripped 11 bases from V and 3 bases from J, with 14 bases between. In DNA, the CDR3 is TGTGCCGGAGGGATGGATTTCTACGAGCAGTACTTC. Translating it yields CAGGMDFYEQYF.

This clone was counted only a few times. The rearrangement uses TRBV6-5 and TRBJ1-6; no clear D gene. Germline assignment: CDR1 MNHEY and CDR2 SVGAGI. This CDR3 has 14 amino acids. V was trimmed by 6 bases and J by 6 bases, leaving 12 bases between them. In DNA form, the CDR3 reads TGTGCCAGCAGCTCAGTCTTGGCTAATTCACCCCTCCACTTT. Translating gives CASSSVLANSPLHF.

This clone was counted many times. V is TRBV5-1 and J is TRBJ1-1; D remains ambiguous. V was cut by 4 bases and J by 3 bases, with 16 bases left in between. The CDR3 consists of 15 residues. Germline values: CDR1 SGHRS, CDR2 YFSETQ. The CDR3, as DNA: TGCGCCAGCAGCCCTCGTATGGGGAGGGACACTGAAGCTTTCTTT. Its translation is CASSPRMGRDTEAFF.

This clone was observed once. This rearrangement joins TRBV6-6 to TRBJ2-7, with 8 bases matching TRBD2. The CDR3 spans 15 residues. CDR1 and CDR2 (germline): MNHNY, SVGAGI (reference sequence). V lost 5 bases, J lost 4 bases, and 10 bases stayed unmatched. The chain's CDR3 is CASSPGGRGAYEQYF. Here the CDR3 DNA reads TGTGCCAGCAGTCCGGGGGGGAGGGGGGCGTACGAGCAGTACTTC.

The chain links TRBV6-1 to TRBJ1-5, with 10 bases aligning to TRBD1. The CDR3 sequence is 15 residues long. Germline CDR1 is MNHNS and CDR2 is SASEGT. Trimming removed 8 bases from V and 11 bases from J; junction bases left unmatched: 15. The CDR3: CASRFPGQGSPTQHF. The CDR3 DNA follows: TGTGCCAGCCGTTTCCCGGGACAGGGGTCTCCAACCCAGCATTTT.

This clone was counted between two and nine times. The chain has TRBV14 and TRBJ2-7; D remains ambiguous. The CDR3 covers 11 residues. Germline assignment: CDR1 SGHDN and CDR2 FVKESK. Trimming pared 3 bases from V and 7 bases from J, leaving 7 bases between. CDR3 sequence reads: CASSQGREQYF. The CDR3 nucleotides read TGTGCCAGCAGCCAGGGAAGGGAGCAGTACTTC.

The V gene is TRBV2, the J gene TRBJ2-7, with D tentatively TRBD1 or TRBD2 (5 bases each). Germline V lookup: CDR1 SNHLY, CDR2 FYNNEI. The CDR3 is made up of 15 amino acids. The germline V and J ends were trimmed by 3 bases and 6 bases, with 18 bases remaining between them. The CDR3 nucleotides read TGTGCCAGCAGTGAGGGGCCGGCGTTGGGAGTCGAGCAGTACTTC. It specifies CASSEGPALGVEQYF.

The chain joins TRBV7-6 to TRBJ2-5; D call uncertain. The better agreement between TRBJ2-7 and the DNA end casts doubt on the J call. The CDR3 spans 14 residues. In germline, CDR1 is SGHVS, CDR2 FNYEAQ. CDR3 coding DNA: TGTGCCAGCAGCCGGTTTGGGGATGCTTACGAGCAGTACTTC. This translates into CASSRFGDAYEQYF.

DNA of the CDR3: TGTGCCAGCAGCGCCGCAGGGGCCCACCGGCAGTACTTC. Translated: CASSAAGAHRQYF. V gene TRBV11-2 combines with J gene TRBJ2-7; a weak D match, TRBD1 (6 bases). The V gene lost 5 bases and the J gene lost 9 bases, with 17 bases spanning the gap. CDR1 is SGHAT, CDR2 FQNNGV, per germline. This CDR3 region has 13 residues. The whole variable domain, filled in from reference TRBV11-2 and TRBJ2-7, reads EAGVAQSPRYKIIEKRQSVAFWCNPISGHATLYWYQQILGQGPKLLIQFQNNGVVDDSQLPKDRFSAERLKGVDSTLKIQPAKLEDSAVYLCASSAAGAHRQYFGPGTRLTVT.

This chain's CDR3 is CASSSPEAFF. The CDR3 region has the DNA TGTGCCAGCAGCTCGCCTGAAGCTTTCTTT. The chain joins TRBV7-8 to TRBJ1-1; D not resolved. Between the trimmed V and J ends, which lost 4 bases and 6 bases, there was a span of 3 bases. Germline loops: CDR1 SGHVS, CDR2 FQNEAQ. This CDR3 region has 10 residues.